The 21 T cell receptor beta chains listed next were all sequenced from one sample in a study of T cells in tuberculosis. The table came from immunoSEQ multiplex PCR; TCRdb's copy has only in-frame clones and leaves some out. Of 40,000 to 45,000 clones listed, over 90% were seen once; the top ten hold roughly 6.9%. The sequencing sample was made of PBMCs. These receptors all stem from a donor between 10 and 35 years old with latent tuberculosis or without tuberculosis infection.

The chain combines TRBV30 with TRBJ2-5; possible D gene TRBD2, 6 bases. This CDR3 contains 14 residues. Trimming cost V 5 bases and J 1 base, with 14 bases left between them. Germline V gene sequence: CDR1 GTSNPN, CDR2 SVGIG (reference sequence). CDR3 DNA: TGTGCCTGGGGGAGGTCAGGTTTCCAAGAGACCCAGTACTTC. Translated, it gives CAWGRSGFQETQYF.

This clone has a single count. This sequence joins TRBV11-2 and TRBJ2-7, with a possible D match to TRBD1 (5 bases). This CDR3 has 13 residues. Trimming removed 6 bases at V and 2 bases at J, with 11 bases between. The germline gives CDR1 SGHAT, CDR2 FQNNGV. The CDR3 loop is CASRMPGTYEQYF. The CDR3 DNA sequence: TGTGCCAGCAGGATGCCAGGGACCTACGAGCAGTACTTC.

V and J are TRBV19 and TRBJ2-7; D perhaps matches TRBD2 (5 bases). The CDR3 has 13 amino acids. Germline loops: CDR1 LNHDA, CDR2 SQIVND (reference sequence). Trimming stripped 11 bases from V and 6 bases from J, with 20 bases between. In DNA form, the CDR3 reads TGTGCCGAGGGAAGACCGTTGGCTCCCGAGCAGTACTTC. Residues: CAEGRPLAPEQYF.

CDR3 sequence reads: CASSSIGAGEAFF. CDR3 bases: TGTGCCAGCAGCTCAATCGGGGCGGGAGAAGCTTTCTTT. The rearrangement links TRBV11-2 to TRBJ1-1; D may be TRBD1 (5 bases). CDR3 length equals 13 residues. Per the germline V gene, CDR1 is SGHAT and CDR2 is FQNNGV. The V and J ends lost 4 bases and 8 bases respectively, with 14 bases between them.

This clone was observed a single time. This chain links TRBV30 with TRBJ1-2; TRBD1 aligns across 11 bases. V lost 4 bases, J lost 5 bases, and 9 bases stayed unmatched. CDR1 is GTSNPN, CDR2 SVGIG, per germline (reference sequence). The CDR3 is 15 amino acids. The CDR3: CAWNNPGQGEYGYTF. As DNA, the CDR3 is TGTGCCTGGAATAACCCGGGACAGGGGGAATATGGCTACACCTTC. Full variable domain (missing parts from reference TRBV30 and TRBJ1-2): SQTIHQWPATLVQPVGSPLSLECTVEGTSNPNLYWYRQAAGRGLQLLFYSVGIGQISSEVPQNLSASRPQDRQFILSSKKLLLSDSGFYLCAWNNPGQGEYGYTFGSGTRLTVV.

The CDR3: CASSPQGLDTQYF. In DNA form, the CDR3 reads TGTGCCAGCAGTCCTCAGGGTTTAGATACGCAGTATTTT. The chain has TRBV6-5 and TRBJ2-3; tentatively, D is TRBD1 (5 bases). Germline assignment: CDR1 MNHEY and CDR2 SVGAGI. The V end lost 5 bases, the J end lost 5 bases, and 11 bases lay between the germline ends. The CDR3 contains 13 residues.

The J gene is TRBJ2-2, the V gene TRBV18; TRBD2 agrees at 12 bases. Germline CDR1 KGHSH, CDR2 LQKENI. V shed 3 bases and J 8 bases; nucleotides not matched to a gene: 7. The CDR3 is made up of 16 amino acids. The CDR3 sequence: CASSPLLAGGLGELFF. CDR3 DNA sequence: TGTGCCAGCTCACCTCTACTAGCGGGAGGACTTGGGGAGCTGTTTTTT.

The chain uses TRBV9 and TRBJ2-3; TRBD1 is a possible D gene (6 bases). There are 14 residues in the CDR3. The germline CDR1 and CDR2 sequences are SGDLS and YYNGEE. The V end lost 7 bases, the J end lost 1 base, and 13 bases lay between the germline ends. CDR3 DNA sequence: TGTGCCAGCGCTATAGGGGGAGGCACAGATACGCAGTATTTT. Amino acid sequence: CASAIGGGTDTQYF. The full variable domain, with the rest looked up from reference TRBV9 and TRBJ2-3, is DSGVTQTPKHLITATGQRVTLRCSPRSGDLSVYWYQQSLDQGLQFLIQYYNGEERAKGNILERFSAQQFPDLHSELNLSSLELGDSALYFCASAIGGGTDTQYFGPGTRLTVL.

This chain joins TRBV2 and TRBJ2-5; D gene uncertain. The V gene's germline CDR1 is SNHLY and CDR2 FYNNEI. The CDR3 totals 13 residues. V was pared by 4 bases and J by 6 bases, with 12 bases between. The CDR3 protein is CASSAQAIKTQYF. DNA of the CDR3: TGTGCCAGCAGTGCCCAGGCTATAAAGACCCAGTACTTC.

This clone was observed once. The chain couples TRBV25-1 to TRBJ2-2; TRBD2 agrees at 10 bases. V lost 8 bases and J lost 7; bases outside the gene matches: 10. The CDR3 covers 15 residues. CDR1 is MGHDK and CDR2 is SYGVNS in the germline V gene. The CDR3 region has the DNA TGTGCCAGCGGTAGCGGGGGGTCCGTCGGCGGGGAGCTGTTTTTT. Its translation is CASGSGGSVGGELFF.

CDR3 loop: CAWSAPTGTGRYEQYF. The DNA of the CDR3 is TGTGCCTGGAGTGCCCCAACGGGGACAGGACGCTACGAGCAGTACTTC. V is TRBV30 and J is TRBJ2-7; TRBD1 aligns across 8 bases. This CDR3 comprises 16 residues. The V gene end was trimmed by 1 base and the J gene end by 3 bases; junction bases not matched to a gene: 11. Germline V gene data show CDR1 as GTSNPN and CDR2 as SVGIG (reference sequence).

The rearrangement uses TRBV9 and TRBJ2-7; the D is unclear. This CDR3 is built from 13 residues. V dropped 3 bases and J dropped 0 bases, with 7 bases sitting between them. Germline V gives CDR1 SGDLS, CDR2 YYNGEE. In nucleotides, the CDR3 is TGTGCCAGCAGCGCTTCCAGCTCCTACGAGCAGTACTTC. Translation: CASSASSSYEQYF.

V gene TRBV27 combines with J gene TRBJ2-7; TRBD1 aligns across 7 bases. In germline, CDR1 is MNHEY, CDR2 SMNVEV (reference sequence). The CDR3 spans 13 residues. V gave up 3 bases and J gave up 5 bases; unmatched junction bases: 4. CDR3 DNA sequence: TGTGCCAGCAGTTTTAGACAGGGAGACGAGCAGTACTTC. Its protein is CASSFRQGDEQYF.

To note about this clone: Germline is not matched at one junction end, which may reflect a read error. The chain joins TRBV6-1 to TRBJ1-2; D is unclear. The CDR3 contains 15 residues. Germline V CDR1 and CDR2: MNHNS, SASEGT. In nucleotides, the CDR3 is TGTACCAGCAGTGAAGCGCCCACAGCTAACTATGGCTACACCTTC. Protein: CTSSEAPTANYGYTF.

The chain employs TRBV5-1 and TRBJ1-5; possibly TRBD1 for D (5 bases). The CDR3 consists of 18 residues. The germline V gene encodes CDR1 SGHRS and CDR2 YFSETQ. Trimming left V 5 bases short and J 1 base short, with 22 bases between. The CDR3 sequence is CASRRGTQRSQSNQPQHF. The CDR3 DNA reads as TGCGCCAGCAGACGCGGGACCCAGAGGAGCCAAAGCAATCAGCCCCAGCATTTT.

The chain has TRBV19 and TRBJ2-7; 7 nucleotides line up with TRBD2. Losses at the gene ends were 5 bases for V and 0 bases for J; bases not matched to a gene: 4. This CDR3 spans 14 amino acids. Per the germline V gene, CDR1 is LNHDA and CDR2 is SQIVND (reference sequence). In DNA, the CDR3 is TGTGCCAGTAGTTTTGGGAGGGACTCCTACGAGCAGTACTTC. Protein product: CASSFGRDSYEQYF. The full variable domain, with the rest looked up from reference TRBV19 and TRBJ2-7, is DGGITQSPKYLFRKEGQNVTLSCEQNLNHDAMYWYRQDPGQGLRLIYYSQIVNDFQKGDIAEGYSVSREKKESFPLTVTSAQKNPTAFYLCASSFGRDSYEQYFGPGTRLTVT.

The rearrangement links TRBV25-1 to TRBJ2-2; TRBD1 might be the D (6 bases). The CDR3 totals 14 residues. The V gene lost 8 bases and the J gene lost 5 bases, with 15 bases spanning the gap. Germline CDR1 reads MGHDK; CDR2 reads SYGVNS. The CDR3 spells CASSQDRLTGELFF. CDR3 DNA: TGTGCCAGCTCCCAGGACAGATTAACCGGGGAGCTGTTTTTT.

The CDR3 nucleotides are TGTGCCAGAATTTACTTAAACTATGGCTACACCTTC. This sequence encodes CARIYLNYGYTF. The chain links TRBV5-3 to TRBJ1-2; D not certain. TRBV5-3 is an ORF, and what it does is uncertain. The CDR3 contains 12 residues. The germline V and J ends were trimmed by 6 bases and 2 bases, with 8 bases remaining between them.

This chain links TRBV19 with TRBJ1-1, with a possible D match to TRBD1 (6 bases). Germline assignment: CDR1 LNHDA and CDR2 SQIVND (reference sequence). Trimming removed 0 bases from V and 6 bases from J, with 26 bases in between. The length of the CDR3 is 19 residues. The CDR3 nucleotides read TGTGCCAGTAGTATAGATGTGGGGCAGGGGTATGATATTTTCGCTGAAGCTTTCTTT. Its protein is CASSIDVGQGYDIFAEAFF. The variable domain in full, completed from reference TRBV19 and TRBJ1-1, reads DGGITQSPKYLFRKEGQNVTLSCEQNLNHDAMYWYRQDPGQGLRLIYYSQIVNDFQKGDIAEGYSVSREKKESFPLTVTSAQKNPTAFYLCASSIDVGQGYDIFAEAFFGQGTRLTVV.

The gene calls are TRBV19 and TRBJ1-5; D is uncertain. Trimming stripped 5 bases from V and 0 bases from J, with 2 bases between. The CDR3 sequence is 12 residues long. Per germline, CDR1 LNHDA and CDR2 SQIVND (reference sequence). CDR3 region: CASSYSNQPQHF. The CDR3 DNA is TGTGCCAGTAGTTATAGCAATCAGCCCCAGCATTTT.

In its sample, this clone was seen once. This chain joins TRBV9 and TRBJ2-3; TRBD2 matches 9 bases. Germline CDR1 is SGDLS and CDR2 is YYNGEE. This CDR3 has 17 amino acids. Losses at the gene ends were 0 bases for V and 1 base for J; bases not matched to a gene: 6. CDR3 region: CASSVAAGGGRTDTQYF. CDR3 coding DNA: TGTGCCAGCAGCGTAGCCGCGGGAGGGGGGCGCACAGATACGCAGTATTTT.